Following are 4 T cell receptor beta chains from one sample sequenced in a study of CD8+ T cells in alopecia areata. Alopecia areata patients had lesional scalp punch biopsies and peripheral blood taken from them. cDNA reverse transcribed from extracted RNA served as the sequencing template. Sequencing used immunoSEQ multiplex PCR; TCRdb keeps in-frame clones, though not all of them. The sample has roughly 10,000 clones, 55% to 65% seen once. The material sequenced was skin, taken at week 0. The receptors were gathered from a human donor with alopecia areata.

This rearrangement joins TRBV6-1 to TRBJ2-1; possible D gene TRBD2, 5 bases. Trimming cost V 10 bases and J 0 bases, with 16 bases left between them. Germline V gene sequence: CDR1 MNHNS, CDR2 SASEGT. There are 15 residues in the CDR3. The CDR3, as DNA: TGTGCCACCACCACTTTACTAGACTCCTACAATGAGCAGTTCTTC. As protein: CATTTLLDSYNEQFF.

This clone was picked up a small number of times. The chain combines TRBV5-4 with TRBJ2-2; 8 bases agree with TRBD2. The V gene end was trimmed by 0 bases and the J gene end by 7 bases; junction bases not matched to a gene: 11. The V gene's germline CDR1 is SGHNT and CDR2 YYREEE (reference sequence). The CDR3 length is 17 residues. The CDR3 here is CASSLGLRGGQHGELFF. In DNA, the CDR3 is TGTGCCAGCAGCTTGGGACTCCGGGGGGGCCAACACGGGGAGCTGTTTTTT.

This sequence joins TRBV5-1 and TRBJ2-3, with TRBD1 matching 7 bases. The CDR3 runs 15 residues. Germline V CDR1 and CDR2: SGHRS, YFSETQ. Losses at the gene ends were 4 bases for V and 2 bases for J; bases not matched to a gene: 7. CDR3 protein: CASSRGTAFTDTQYF. Here the CDR3 DNA reads TGCGCCAGCAGCAGGGGGACAGCTTTCACAGATACGCAGTATTTT.

On this clone itself: One end of the junction fails to match germline, which may point to a read error. The sample holds other DNA sequences that translate to the same CDR3. This chain connects TRBV19 to TRBJ2-1, with a possible D match to TRBD1 (5 bases). Germline loops: CDR1 LNHDA, CDR2 SQIVND (reference sequence). CDR3 size: 17 residues. The CDR3 is CASSTPTGIRANNEQFF. The CDR3 DNA reads as TGTGCCAGTAGTACACCAACAGGTATTCGGGCAAACAATGAACAGTTCTTC.